This T cell receptor (beta chain) was retrieved from a study of read filtering for tumor transcriptome and immune sequencing. Study context: RNA-seq yielded only roughly 80 to 1,300 TCR reads, IR-seq about 3.5 to 11 million. Study-level points and caveats: Dropping single-read clonotypes raised IR-seq and RNA-seq shared-clonotype correlation.

Concerning this clonotype: Its antigen is still unknown. Relative to the germline gene, one junction end is altered; a read error may explain this.

The library was built from around 380 ng RNA with molecular barcoded adaptors for alpha/delta and beta/gamma chains. TCRdb passed the reads through MiXCR, listing each CDR3 protein once. The repertoire holds about 46,000 distinct CDR3 sequences, with about a fifth as singletons. CDR1 is SQVTM, CDR2 ANQGSEA, per germline. The CDR3 consists of 15 residues. The chain combines TRBV29-1 with TRBJ2-1, with D possibly TRBD2 on 5 matching bases. The clonotype was recovered from a donor aged 40 or over with multiple myeloma. The specimen was a population of CD138-negative cells sorted from bone marrow. CDR3 sequence reads: CSVRTYPALSNGQFF. The CDR3 region has the DNA TGCAGCGTTAGGACTTATCCTGCCCTCTCAAATGGGCAGTTCTTC.